This is a list of T cell receptor beta chains from one sample in a study of blood T cell repertoires in COVID-19. TCRdb keeps only in-frame clones here, not all; method: immunoSEQ multiplex PCR. Of around 480,000 clones listed, around 88% are singletons. The sample was peripheral blood. These receptors were collected from a woman between 45 and 65 years old with COVID-19, enrolled during active disease. CDR3s include the opening cysteine and the closing phenylalanine or tryptophan. The D gene is left open where the match is weak. Size is stated for part of the rows, as once, few or many counts, or as a class when the clone is expanded.

TRBV4-2	TRBJ2-3	.	15	.	CASSQGSGNTDTQYF	TGTGCCAGCAGCCAAGGCAGCGGAAACACAGATACGCAGTATTTT
TRBV30	TRBJ1-1	once	11	.	CARGRGTEAFF	TGTGCACGAGGTAGGGGCACTGAAGCTTTCTTT
TRBV30	TRBJ1-2	.	19	.	CAWSVIVRGQLNLNYGYTF	TGTGCCTGGAGTGTAATTGTAAGGGGACAACTAAATTTAAACTATGGCTACACCTTC
TRBV28	TRBJ1-2	.	13	TRBD1	CASSLTGDYGYTF	TGTGCCAGCAGTCTGACAGGGGACTATGGCTACACCTTC
TRBV10-3	TRBJ1-2	.	13	TRBD1	CAISGAGGYGYTF	TGTGCCATCAGTGGGGCAGGGGGCTATGGCTACACCTTC
TRBV30	TRBJ2-5	.	14	TRBD2	CAWRGGSGAGTQYF	TGTGCCTGGAGGGGGGGTAGCGGGGCAGGGACCCAGTACTTC
TRBV7-9	TRBJ2-1	.	15	TRBD1	CASSLVQGASNEQFF	TGTGCCAGCAGCTTGGTTCAGGGGGCGTCTAATGAGCAGTTCTTC
TRBV19	TRBJ1-5	.	15	.	CASSVAPYSNQPQHF	TGTGCCAGTAGTGTCGCACCCTATAGCAATCAGCCCCAGCATTTT
TRBV6-5	TRBJ2-3	.	16	.	CASSSSSLLSTDTQYF	TGTGCCAGCAGTTCTAGTAGCCTCCTTAGCACAGATACGCAGTATTTT
TRBV5-6	TRBJ1-2	few	16	TRBD1	CASVPLGTGGYYGYTF	TGTGCCAGCGTGCCCTTGGGGACAGGGGGCTACTATGGCTACACCTTC
TRBV24-1	TRBJ2-5	.	14	TRBD1	CATSDLGTEETQYF	TGTGCCACCAGTGATTTAGGGACAGAAGAGACCCAGTACTTC
TRBV6-6	TRBJ1-1	.	16	TRBD1	CASRPPGQGPSLEAFF	TGTGCCAGCAGGCCACCGGGACAGGGGCCCTCCCTTGAAGCTTTCTTT
TRBV6-1	TRBJ1-2	once	15	.	CASSEIQGVYYGYTF	TGTGCCAGCAGTGAAATACAGGGAGTCTACTATGGCTACACCTTC
TRBV5-1	TRBJ1-1	.	14	TRBD1	CASSEGQGNTEAFF	TGCGCCAGCAGCGAGGGACAGGGGAACACTGAAGCTTTCTTT
TRBV11-2	TRBJ1-1	.	14	.	CASSLIGVTTEAFF	TGTGCCAGCAGCTTAATCGGGGTAACCACTGAAGCTTTCTTT
TRBV2	TRBJ1-2	.	16	.	CASSPIYRAANYGYTF	TGTGCCAGCAGCCCCATTTACAGGGCAGCTAACTATGGCTACACCTTC
TRBV12-5	TRBJ2-2	.	15	.	CASGLPALGTGELFF	TGTGCTAGTGGTTTGCCAGCGTTGGGTACCGGGGAGCTGTTTTTT
TRBV27	TRBJ2-1	.	14	TRBD1	CASSWGTAHNEQFF	TGTGCCAGCAGTTGGGGGACAGCACACAATGAGCAGTTCTTC
TRBV6-5	TRBJ1-1	.	12	.	CASTHRGTEAFF	TGTGCCAGCACCCACCGAGGCACTGAAGCTTTCTTT
TRBV28	TRBJ1-4	few	14	.	CASSLPAINEKLFF	TGTGCCAGCAGTTTACCAGCGATTAATGAAAAACTGTTTTTT
TRBV4-1	TRBJ2-4	.	20	TRBD2	CASSHPGLAGGPGTKNIQYF	TGCGCCAGCAGCCACCCGGGACTAGCGGGGGGCCCGGGGACCAAAAACATTCAGTACTTC
TRBV2	TRBJ1-2	.	13	.	CASSAGANYGYTF	TGTGCCAGCTCGGCAGGGGCTAACTATGGCTACACCTTC
TRBV28	TRBJ1-1	.	16	TRBD1	CASSLPAGQGKTEAFF	TGTGCCAGCAGCCTACCCGCGGGACAGGGGAAGACTGAAGCTTTCTTT
TRBV5-1	TRBJ1-2	.	13	.	CASSQLGEWGYTF	TGCGCCAGCAGCCAACTCGGGGAGTGGGGCTACACCTTC
TRBV2	TRBJ2-3	.	16	TRBD1	CASTRGQGRRTDTQYF	TGTGCCAGCACCAGAGGACAGGGTCGTAGGACAGATACGCAGTATTTT
TRBV2	TRBJ1-5	.	11	.	CASSGGQPQHF	TGTGCCAGCAGTGGCGGTCAGCCCCAGCATTTT
TRBV5-1	TRBJ1-4	few	17	TRBD1	CASSLEGQGARNEKLFF	TGCGCCAGCAGCTTGGAGGGACAGGGGGCGCGGAATGAAAAACTGTTTTTT
TRBV12-3/TRBV12-4	TRBJ1-2	.	13	.	CASSLGMSGGYTF	TGTGCCAGCAGTTTAGGGATGTCGGGGGGCTACACCTTC
TRBV5-6	TRBJ1-2	.	13	.	CASSLAGTEGYTF	TGTGCCAGCAGCTTGGCAGGGACTGAGGGCTACACCTTC
TRBV10-2	TRBJ2-5	.	14	TRBD2	CASSESWGGETQYF	TGCGCCAGCAGTGAGTCTTGGGGGGGAGAGACCCAGTACTTC
TRBV12-3/TRBV12-4	TRBJ1-2	many	11	TRBD1	CASSIGQGETF	TGTGCCAGCAGTATCGGACAGGGAGAGACCTTC
TRBV5-4	TRBJ2-7	.	17	TRBD2	CASSSRGSSGGPYEQYF	TGTGCCAGCAGCTCCCGAGGCTCCAGCGGGGGGCCCTACGAGCAGTACTTC
TRBV18	TRBJ1-5	.	15	TRBD1	CASSPIGQGEQPQHF	TGTGCCAGCTCACCAATCGGGCAGGGGGAGCAGCCCCAGCATTTT
TRBV6-5	TRBJ2-1	.	13	.	CASNQGSYNEQFF	TGTGCCAGCAATCAGGGCTCCTACAATGAGCAGTTCTTC
TRBV19	TRBJ1-2	.	18	TRBD1	CASLDIGQTGEVDYGYTF	TGTGCCAGTTTGGATATCGGGCAAACAGGGGAAGTAGACTATGGCTACACCTTC
TRBV11-2	TRBJ2-3	.	15	TRBD2	CASSRAGALTDTQYF	TGTGCCAGCAGCCGAGCGGGGGCCCTCACAGATACGCAGTATTTT
TRBV27	TRBJ2-7	.	19	.	CASSLGPDRSGHRSYEQYF	TGTGCCAGCAGTTTAGGCCCCGACAGGTCGGGGCATAGATCCTACGAGCAGTACTTC
TRBV19	TRBJ1-2	once	13	TRBD1	CASREQGHYGYTF	TGTGCCAGTAGAGAACAGGGGCACTATGGCTACACCTTC
TRBV27	TRBJ1-3	.	16	.	CASSPLDSSSGNTIYF	TGTGCCAGCAGTCCGCTGGACAGCAGCTCTGGAAACACCATATATTTT
TRBV6-5	TRBJ1-6	few	16	.	CASSYGGRNANSPLHF	TGTGCCAGCAGTTACGGAGGCAGAAACGCTAATTCACCCCTCCACTTT
TRBV18	TRBJ2-7	.	16	TRBD1	CASSPNTQGQGEEQYF	TGTGCCAGCTCACCGAACACGCAAGGACAGGGCGAGGAGCAGTACTTC
TRBV5-4	TRBJ2-3	.	15	TRBD1	CASSLGTGGRDTQYF	TGTGCCAGCAGCTTGGGGACAGGGGGGAGAGATACGCAGTATTTT
TRBV4-1	TRBJ1-5	few	17	.	CASSHLLAGVSNQPQHF	TGCGCCAGCAGCCACCTTCTAGCGGGGGTTAGCAATCAGCCCCAGCATTTT
TRBV5-1	TRBJ1-2	.	14	.	CASSLPGRTYGYTF	TGCGCCAGCAGCTTGCCCGGACGGACATATGGCTACACCTTC
TRBV6-6	TRBJ1-4	.	14	.	CASSTGRTNEKLFF	TGTGCCAGCAGTACCGGGAGGACAAATGAAAAACTGTTTTTT
TRBV21-1	TRBJ2-7	.	15	.	CASSKWGRGVYEQYF	TGTGCCAGCAGCAAATGGGGGCGCGGTGTGTACGAGCAGTACTTC